A selection of T cell receptor beta chains follows, all from one sample in a study of shared clonotypes between healthy human individuals. Measured with immunoSEQ multiplex PCR; TCRdb has only the in-frame clones, and not every one. The top ten clones hold approximately 1.5% of a sample with roughly 1 million clones, about 75% of them seen once. The sequenced sample consisted of memory CD4+ T cells sorted from blood. These receptors all come from a young man in good health. The CDR3 runs from the conserved cysteine through the conserved F or W. The D gene is left open where the match is weak. A row's size may be missing; if present it is once, few, many or a size class.

DNA: TGTGCCAGCAGCCACGACACGACAGGCTATGGCTACACCTTC
CDR3: CASSHDTTGYGYTF
size: NA
D: NA
J: TRBJ1-2
V: TRBV5-8
length: 14

DNA: TGCGCCAGCAGCTTGGCGGGGATGACTAGTCTCCATGAGCAGTTCTTC
CDR3: CASSLAGMTSLHEQFF
size: NA
D: NA
J: TRBJ2-1
V: TRBV5-1
length: 16

DNA: TGTGCCAGCAGCCCCGGACAGAGGGGTCAGCCCCAGCATTTT
CDR3: CASSPGQRGQPQHF
size: NA
D: NA
J: TRBJ1-5
V: TRBV5-6
length: 14

DNA: TGTGCCAGCAGCTTAAGTATGATATCAGGACCGACGAACTATGGCTACACCTTC
CDR3: CASSLSMISGPTNYGYTF
size: NA
D: NA
J: TRBJ1-2
V: TRBV5-4
length: 18

DNA: TGCGCCAGCAGCGAAAGTAGCGGGAAAGAGACCCAGTACTTC
CDR3: CASSESSGKETQYF
size: few
D: TRBD2
J: TRBJ2-5
V: TRBV5-1
length: 14

DNA: TGTGCCAGCAGTGAAGGCAGAGCGAGGTGGACTGAAGCTTTCTTT
CDR3: CASSEGRARWTEAFF
size: NA
D: NA
J: TRBJ1-1
V: TRBV2
length: 15

DNA: TGTGCCAGCAGCCAAGAGGACTACCCCACAGATACGCAGTATTTT
CDR3: CASSQEDYPTDTQYF
size: NA
D: NA
J: TRBJ2-3
V: TRBV4-2
length: 15

DNA: TGCGCCAGCCGAACCCTAAGTGGACAAGGGGGCCACGAGCAGTACTTC
CDR3: CASRTLSGQGGHEQYF
size: NA
D: TRBD1
J: TRBJ2-7
V: TRBV23-1
length: 16

DNA: TGTGCCAGCTCACCAGATCTGAGGGAGCAGTTCTTC
CDR3: CASSPDLREQFF
size: NA
D: NA
J: TRBJ2-1
V: TRBV18
length: 12

DNA: TGTGCCAGATTGGGACTAGCTAATGGCGAGCAGTACTTC
CDR3: CARLGLANGEQYF
size: NA
D: TRBD2
J: TRBJ2-7
V: TRBV7-6
length: 13

DNA: TGCGCCAGCAGCTCGGGACAGAACACAGATACGCAGTATTTT
CDR3: CASSSGQNTDTQYF
size: once
D: TRBD1
J: TRBJ2-3
V: TRBV5-1
length: 14

DNA: TGTGCCAGCAGCTCCGGCCACGAGCAGTACTTC
CDR3: CASSSGHEQYF
size: few
D: NA
J: TRBJ2-7
V: TRBV7-3
length: 11

DNA: TGTGCCAGCACTCGAGTTAGCGGGGGGCTAAATGAGCAGTTCTTC
CDR3: CASTRVSGGLNEQFF
size: few
D: TRBD2
J: TRBJ2-1
V: TRBV6-5
length: 15